The subject of this entry is one T cell receptor beta chain. Its antigen is still unknown. This CDR3 has 15 amino acids. Trimming cost V 5 bases and J 4 bases; bases outside gene matches: 10. Germline CDR1 and CDR2: SNHLY and FYNNEI. The data are from a study of cytomegalovirus exposure and HLA in healthy donors. Whole-study findings and limits: A subsequent analysis found that TCR clusters from the first cohort also tended to co-occur in the roughly 120 validation repertoires, with approximately 95% of cluster scores above 0. The listing of roughly 160 TCR beta chains classed them as cytomegalovirus-associated. Reportedly, cytomegalovirus status was diagnosed with high sensitivity and specificity.

Only in-frame clones appear in the TCRdb table, and some are missing; sequencing was by immunoSEQ multiplex PCR. The sample lists over 120,000 clones, 85% to 90% occurring once. This chain uses TRBV2 with TRBJ1-2; 7 bases map to TRBD1. Sequenced input: PBMCs. This receptor was identified in a woman aged 18 to 35 in good health and CMV-seropositive. The CDR3 DNA is TGTGCCAGCAGTTCTCTGGACAGGAGTATCTATGGCTACACCTTC. Protein: CASSSLDRSIYGYTF.